This T cell receptor (beta chain) was observed in a study of blood T cell repertoires in COVID-19 (dated by TCRdb to the early 2020s). Study-level background: Samples covering the acute and convalescent phases of COVID-19 were provided by collaborators in the United States, Italy and Spain. The material from the prospective study consisted of cDNA or gDNA derived from T cells, B-cell-depleted T cells, or PBMCs. Subjects who had been exposed to COVID-19, were actively infected with it, or had recovered from it provided the deeply sampled blood TCRbeta repertoires that made up the dataset. The repertoires were released in a freely available public database meant as a resource for research on the immune response to SARS-CoV-2. The samples were drawn from the first 160 participants of the ongoing ImmuneRACE study and from over 950 subjects provided by 6 global collaborators. A de-identified subject ID, COVID-19 status, age in years and sex were almost always included in the sample metadata. HLA class I and class II types, where available, came from metadata supplied by the sample provider rather than from assay-based typing.

The immunoSEQ Assay, a bias-controlled multiplex PCR, was used to amplify TCRbeta CDR3 regions from genomic DNA. Under the source paper's analysis protocol: Within the assay, amplification of reference gene primers was used to estimate how many nucleated cells each sample contained. Sequence reads were collapsed and filtered to measure the absolute abundance of every unique TCRbeta CDR3 rearrangement. Productive Simpson clonality was computed per sample as the square root of Simpson's diversity index over productive rearrangements. TCRdb obtained this table from immuneACCESS and retained in-frame rearrangements with V and J assigned. These tables miss some clones; where compared with another copy, unresolved V genes account for less than half of the shortfall, and the remainder is unexplained. From that table come the V and J calls and clone size; the DNA was used to work out D and trimming. The sample table holds approximately 300,000 clones, of which around 86% were seen once. Jointly, the top ten make up roughly a tenth of the sample.

In the prospective study, participants were about 18 to 100 years old, resided in 24 geographic areas of the United States, and were enrolled through a virtual design. In the prospective study, participants were assigned to cohorts based on the clinical history participants reported in a screening survey and a study questionnaire. Recovered participants in ImmuneRACE Cohort 3 were defined as having two consecutive negative NP/OP PCR tests, clearance from a healthcare professional, or resolution of symptoms. Mobile phlebotomists in the prospective study collected whole blood, serum and a nasopharyngeal or oropharyngeal swab from every participant. Over a roughly two-month period, participants in the prospective study had the option of providing additional blood draws and questionnaires. Blood samples from the prospective study were shipped frozen or at room temperature prior to DNA extraction. A single count supports this clone. Its binding antigen is unknown. Per-nucleotide qualities are absent, and no much larger clonotype sits a single base away.

V drops 4 bases and J drops 3 bases, leaving 19 bases in between. Including cysteine and phenylalanine, the CDR3 has 16 amino acids. The only DNA kept is the CDR3, 48 bases in frame from the first base. The germline V gene sets CDR1 to SGHDT and CDR2 to YYEEEE. The investigation overall reported the following: The quantity of clinical and demographic metadata differed by source and by participant and was supplied without curation.

The V and J segments used are TRBV5-6 and TRBJ1-2; no D gene can be assigned with confidence. This clonotype was sampled from a woman aged 18-29 years who had recovered from COVID-19. Sequencing was carried out using PBMCs or T cells enriched from blood (not recorded which). The CDR3 protein sequence reads: CASSAKVQREDYGYTF. The nucleotides read TGTGCCAGCAGCGCGAAGGTGCAGAGAGAGGACTATGGCTACACCTTC.